Only a few counts were recorded for the clone carrying this T cell receptor (beta chain). The data are from a study of T cell responses to AZD1222 COVID-19 vaccine. V shed 5 bases and J shed 4 bases, with 15 bases lying between them. This CDR3 region has 14 residues. Germline V gives CDR1 MNHEY, CDR2 SMNVEV (reference sequence). The table came from immunoSEQ multiplex PCR; TCRdb's copy has only in-frame clones and leaves some out. The repertoire holds tens of thousands of clones, with roughly 90% as singletons. This chain links TRBV27 with TRBJ2-7, with D possibly matching TRBD1 (7 bases). This TCR was recovered from an adult in good health. Sequenced here: peripheral blood, sampled on day 0 of AZD1222 vaccination. CDR3: CASSGGTAGYEQYF. For the CDR3, the DNA is TGTGCCAGCAGTGGAGGGACAGCCGGGTACGAGCAGTACTTC.